The present entry profiles one T cell receptor beta chain with its context. Its specificity is not known. Then a second PCR, running about 6 to 12 cycles, was carried out with a sample-barcoded 5' primer and a J-beta primer mix. MiXCR, run by TCRdb on the 5' RACE reads, gives a single entry per CDR3 protein. The sample yields approximately 900,000 distinct CDR3 sequences, 25% to 30% seen once. This sample is drawn from a study of blood T cells in healthy people across ages. Overall study findings and caveats: Samples with more naive T cells showed higher observed beta diversity. Donors of long life had a larger count of naive CD4+ cells and greater diversity than aged donors.

The sample was also reused in another study, on T cells of mothers and their children. That source notes: The authors detected no persistent microchimeric T cell clones.

The sequenced material came from blood. The clonotype originates from a woman aged 40 to 55 in good health.

For the CDR3, the DNA is TGCAGTGCTGGGAGAGGGGGCTGGAATCAGCCCCAGCATTTT. Encoded protein: CSAGRGGWNQPQHF. The V gene is TRBV20-1, the J gene TRBJ1-5; 7 bases agree with TRBD1. This CDR3 region has 14 residues. Per germline, CDR1 DFQATT and CDR2 SNEGSKA (reference sequence). V dropped 5 bases and J dropped 4; count of bases not matched to a gene: 8.